The 10 T cell receptor beta chains below were found in one sample sequenced in a study of human T cells and chemical hapten exposure. TCRdb re-derived calls from the RACE reads in MiXCR, one entry per CDR3 protein. The data hold tens of thousands of distinct CDR3 sequences, with about a tenth observed a single time. Time point specified: patch test 2, 6 weeks after DPC sensitization. The treatment was: therapeutic diphenylcyclopropenone sensitization with weekly scalp DPC. The input for sequencing was whole blood, taken in connection with sensitization to the hapten diphenylcyclopropenone (DPC). Every receptor here comes from a woman between 50 and 59 years old with alopecia areata. Some clones in this sample may be carry-over from other donors' samples.

This clonotype was observed many times. The V gene is TRBV5-1, the J gene TRBJ2-7, with TRBD2 matching over 7 bases. Germline CDR1 and CDR2: SGHRS and YFSETQ. There are 15 residues in the CDR3. With V trimmed by 4 bases and J by 3 bases, 10 bases remained unmatched. DNA for the CDR3: TGCGCCAGCAGCGGACGAGTTGGACTAGACTACGAGCAGTACTTC. Amino acids: CASSGRVGLDYEQYF. Supplemented by reference TRBV5-1 and TRBJ2-7, the full variable domain reads KAGVTQTPRYLIKTRGQQVTLSCSPISGHRSVSWYQQTPGQGLQFLFEYFSETQRNKGNFPGRFSGRQFSNSRSEMNVSTLELGDSALYLCASSGRVGLDYEQYFGPGTRLTVT.

Relative to its sample, this clonotype is medium-sized. The chain uses TRBV2 and TRBJ2-2, with TRBD1 matching 9 bases. Germline V gives CDR1 SNHLY, CDR2 FYNNEI. This CDR3 spans 14 amino acids. J was trimmed by 2 bases and V by 8 bases; bases with no gene match: 3. The CDR3 nucleotides are TGTGCCAGCCGGACAGGGGATAACACCGGGGAGCTGTTTTTT. Residues: CASRTGDNTGELFF.

This clonotype was counted only a few times. This rearrangement joins TRBV19 to TRBJ2-5; 12 bases line up with TRBD2. The CDR3 is 15 residues long. V lost 3 bases, J lost 1 base, and 0 bases stayed unmatched. Germline values: CDR1 LNHDA, CDR2 SQIVND (reference sequence). The chain's CDR3 is CASSMTSGSQETQYF. The CDR3 coding sequence is TGTGCCAGTAGTATGACTAGCGGGAGCCAAGAGACCCAGTACTTC.

This clonotype was counted many times. V and J are TRBV6-5 and TRBJ1-1, with a tentative D call TRBD1 (5 bases). V lost 5 bases and J lost 0, with 10 bases in between. CDR1 is MNHEY and CDR2 is SVGAGI in the germline V gene. The CDR3 has 14 residues. The CDR3 DNA follows: TGTGCCAGCAGTACACACAGGATGAACACTGAAGCTTTCTTT. Protein: CASSTHRMNTEAFF.

The genes are TRBV7-2 and TRBJ1-1; a weak D match, TRBD1 (5 bases). V was trimmed by 3 bases and J by 3 bases, leaving 14 bases between them. Per germline, CDR1 SGHTA and CDR2 FQGNSA. The CDR3 is 15 residues long. CDR3 in DNA: TGTGCCAGCAGCTTCGAGGGGTACGGGTACACTGAAGCTTTCTTT. Translation gives CASSFEGYGYTEAFF.

This clonotype was seen just once. The V gene is TRBV3-1, the J gene TRBJ1-2; D gene ambiguous. The ends were cut back, 4 bases at V and 2 bases at J, with 8 bases in the middle. CDR3 size: 13 residues. Germline CDR1 LGHDT, CDR2 YNNKEL (reference sequence). This CDR3 is CASSREKNYGYTF. Here the CDR3 DNA reads TGTGCCAGCAGCCGGGAGAAGAACTATGGCTACACCTTC.

V usage is TRBV2 and J usage is TRBJ2-1; 10 nucleotides align to TRBD2. V lost 7 bases and J lost 7; bases outside the gene matches: 7. The CDR3 has 14 residues. Per germline, CDR1 SNHLY and CDR2 FYNNEI. CDR3 sequence reads: CASNSGGRMNEQFF. As DNA, the CDR3 is TGTGCCAGCAATAGCGGGGGGCGGATGAATGAGCAGTTCTTC.

This clonotype was counted at least ten times. The chain employs TRBV29-1 and TRBJ2-7; tentative D call: TRBD1 (7 bases). CDR1 is SQVTM, CDR2 ANQGSEA, per germline. V lost 4 bases to trimming and J lost 2 bases, with 9 bases between them. The CDR3 is made up of 12 amino acids. Here the CDR3 reads CSVGGTAYEQYF. In nucleotides, the CDR3 is TGCAGCGTTGGCGGGACAGCCTACGAGCAGTACTTC.

This clonotype was found many times. V gene TRBV7-9 combines with J gene TRBJ2-7; 7 nucleotides match TRBD2. With V trimmed by 7 bases and J by 2 bases, 8 bases remained unmatched. This CDR3 comprises 14 residues. Germline V lookup: CDR1 SEHNR, CDR2 FQNEAQ (reference sequence). DNA of the CDR3: TGTGCCAGCACCTCTGGCGGGAGCCCCTACGAGCAGTACTTC. Translated, it gives CASTSGGSPYEQYF.

Many counts were recorded for this clonotype. V gene TRBV5-1 combines with J gene TRBJ1-1; weak D call: TRBD1 (6 bases). CDR1 is SGHRS and CDR2 is YFSETQ in the germline V gene. The CDR3 runs to 15 residues. The V end was cut by 2 bases, the J end by 3 bases, with 14 bases between. CDR3 residues: CASSLGTLGDTEAFF. The CDR3 nucleotides read TGCGCCAGCAGCTTAGGGACATTAGGAGACACTGAAGCTTTCTTT.